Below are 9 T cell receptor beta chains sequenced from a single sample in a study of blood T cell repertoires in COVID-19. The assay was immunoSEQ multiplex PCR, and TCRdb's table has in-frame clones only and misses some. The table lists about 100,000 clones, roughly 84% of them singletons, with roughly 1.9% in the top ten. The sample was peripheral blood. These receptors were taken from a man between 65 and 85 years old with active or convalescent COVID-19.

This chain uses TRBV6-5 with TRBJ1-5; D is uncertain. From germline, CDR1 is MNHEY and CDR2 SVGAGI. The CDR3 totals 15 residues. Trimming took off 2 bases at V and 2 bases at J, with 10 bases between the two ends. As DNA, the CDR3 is TGTGCCAGCAGTTACGCGGGGTTGGGCAATCAGCCCCAGCATTTT. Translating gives CASSYAGLGNQPQHF.

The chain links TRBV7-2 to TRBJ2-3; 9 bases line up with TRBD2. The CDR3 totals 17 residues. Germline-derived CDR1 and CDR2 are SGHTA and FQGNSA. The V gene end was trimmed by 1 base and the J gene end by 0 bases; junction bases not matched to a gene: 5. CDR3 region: CASSLGSGGPSTDTQYF. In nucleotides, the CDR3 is TGTGCCAGCAGCTTAGGTAGCGGGGGACCAAGCACAGATACGCAGTATTTT. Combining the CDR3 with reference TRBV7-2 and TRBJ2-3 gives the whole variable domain GAGVSQSPSNKVTEKGKDVELRCDPISGHTALYWYRQSLGQGLEFLIYFQGNSAPDKSGLPSDRFSAERTGGSVSTLTIQRTQQEDSAVYLCASSLGSGGPSTDTQYFGPGTRLTVL.

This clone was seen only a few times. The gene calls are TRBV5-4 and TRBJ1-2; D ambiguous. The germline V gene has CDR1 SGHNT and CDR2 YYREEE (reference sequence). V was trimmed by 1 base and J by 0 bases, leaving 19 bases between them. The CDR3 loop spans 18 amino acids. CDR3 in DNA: TGTGCCAGCAGCTTGAAGGTGATCGGTGGACTTCCTAACTATGGCTACACCTTC. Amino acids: CASSLKVIGGLPNYGYTF.

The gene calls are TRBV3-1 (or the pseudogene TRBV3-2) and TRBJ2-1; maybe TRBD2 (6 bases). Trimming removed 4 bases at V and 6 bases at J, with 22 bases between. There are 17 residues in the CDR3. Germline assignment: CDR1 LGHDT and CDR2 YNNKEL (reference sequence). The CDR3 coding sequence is TGTGCCAGCAGCCCACGGGGGTGGGGAGGATCGGCCAATGAGCAGTTCTTC. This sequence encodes CASSPRGWGGSANEQFF.

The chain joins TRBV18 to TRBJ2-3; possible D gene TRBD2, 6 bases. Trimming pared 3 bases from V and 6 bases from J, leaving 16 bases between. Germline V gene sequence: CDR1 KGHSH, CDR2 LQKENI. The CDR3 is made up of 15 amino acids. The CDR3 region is CASSPQRPGGDTQYF. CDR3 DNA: TGTGCCAGCTCACCCCAAAGGCCCGGAGGGGATACGCAGTATTTT.

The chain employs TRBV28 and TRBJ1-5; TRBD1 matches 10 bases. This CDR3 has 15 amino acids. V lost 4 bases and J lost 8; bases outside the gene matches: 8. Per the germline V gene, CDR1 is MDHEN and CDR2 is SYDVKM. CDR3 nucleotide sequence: TGTGCCAGCAGTTCCCCCCCGACAGGGGGCAAGCCCCAGCATTTT. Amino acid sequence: CASSSPPTGGKPQHF. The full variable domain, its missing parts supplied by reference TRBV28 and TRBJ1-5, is DVKVTQSSRYLVKRTGEKVFLECVQDMDHENMFWYRQDPGLGLRLIYFSYDVKMKEKGDIPEGYSVSREKKERFSLILESASTNQTSMYLCASSSPPTGGKPQHFGDGTRLSIL.

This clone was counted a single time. CDR3 coding DNA: TGCGCCAGCAGCTCCAATAGCGGACTCGCCAAAAACATTCAGTACTTC. It translates to CASSSNSGLAKNIQYF. The chain couples TRBV5-1 to TRBJ2-4, with D perhaps TRBD2 (6 bases). Germline V gives CDR1 SGHRS, CDR2 YFSETQ. The CDR3 is made up of 16 amino acids. V dropped 3 bases and J dropped 1 base, with 14 bases sitting between them.

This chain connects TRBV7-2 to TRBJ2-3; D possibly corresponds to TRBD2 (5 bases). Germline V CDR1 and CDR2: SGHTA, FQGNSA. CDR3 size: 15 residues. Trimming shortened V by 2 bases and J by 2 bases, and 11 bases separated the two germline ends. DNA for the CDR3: TGTGCCAGCAGCTTACGGGGAGAGGACACAGATACGCAGTATTTT. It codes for CASSLRGEDTDTQYF.

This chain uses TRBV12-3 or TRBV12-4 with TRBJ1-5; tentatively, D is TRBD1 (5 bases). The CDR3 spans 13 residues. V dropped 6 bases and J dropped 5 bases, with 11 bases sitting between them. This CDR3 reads CASRFSGDQPQHF. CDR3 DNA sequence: TGTGCCAGCAGGTTTTCGGGGGATCAGCCCCAGCATTTT.